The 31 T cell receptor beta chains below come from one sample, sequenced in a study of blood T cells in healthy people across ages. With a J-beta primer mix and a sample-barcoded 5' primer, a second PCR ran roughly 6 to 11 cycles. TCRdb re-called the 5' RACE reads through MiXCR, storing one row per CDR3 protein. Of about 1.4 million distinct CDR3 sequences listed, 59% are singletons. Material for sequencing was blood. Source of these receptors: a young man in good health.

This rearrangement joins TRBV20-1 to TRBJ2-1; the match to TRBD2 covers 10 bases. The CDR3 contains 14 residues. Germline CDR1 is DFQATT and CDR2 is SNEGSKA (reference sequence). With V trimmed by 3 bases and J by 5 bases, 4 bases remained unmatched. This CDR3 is CSARFGLADNEQFF. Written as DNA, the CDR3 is TGCAGTGCTAGGTTTGGACTAGCGGACAATGAGCAGTTCTTC.

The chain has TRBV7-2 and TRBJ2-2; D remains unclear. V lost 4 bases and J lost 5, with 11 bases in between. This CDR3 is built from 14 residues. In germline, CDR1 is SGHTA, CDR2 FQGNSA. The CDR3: CASSWNHGTGELFF. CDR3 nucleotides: TGTGCCAGCAGCTGGAATCATGGGACCGGGGAGCTGTTTTTT.

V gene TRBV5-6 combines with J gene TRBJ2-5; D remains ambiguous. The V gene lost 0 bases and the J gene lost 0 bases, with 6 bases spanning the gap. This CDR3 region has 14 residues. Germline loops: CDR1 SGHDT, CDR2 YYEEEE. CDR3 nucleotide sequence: TGTGCCAGCAGCTTGGGACTTCACCAAGAGACCCAGTACTTC. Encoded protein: CASSLGLHQETQYF.

CDR3 in amino acids: CASSQGVRDEPRYEQYF. The CDR3 DNA reads TGTGCCAGCAGCCAGGGGGTACGGGACGAACCACGCTACGAGCAGTACTTC. This chain connects TRBV4-2 to TRBJ2-7, with D perhaps given as TRBD1 or TRBD2 (5 bases each). Looked up from germline, CDR1 is LGHNA and CDR2 is YNFKEQ. V lost 3 bases and J 3 bases, leaving 21 bases between the germline ends. There are 17 residues in the CDR3.

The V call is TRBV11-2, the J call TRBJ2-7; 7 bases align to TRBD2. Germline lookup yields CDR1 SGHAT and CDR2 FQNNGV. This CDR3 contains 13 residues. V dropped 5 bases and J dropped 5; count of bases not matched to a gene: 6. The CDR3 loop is CASSVTAGHEQYF. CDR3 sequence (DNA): TGTGCCAGCAGCGTAACAGCGGGGCACGAGCAGTACTTC.

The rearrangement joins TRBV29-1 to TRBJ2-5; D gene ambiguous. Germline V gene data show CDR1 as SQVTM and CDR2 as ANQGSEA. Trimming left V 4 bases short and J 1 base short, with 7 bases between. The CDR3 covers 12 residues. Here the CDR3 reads CSVAHGQETQYF. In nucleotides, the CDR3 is TGCAGCGTTGCTCACGGCCAAGAGACCCAGTACTTC.

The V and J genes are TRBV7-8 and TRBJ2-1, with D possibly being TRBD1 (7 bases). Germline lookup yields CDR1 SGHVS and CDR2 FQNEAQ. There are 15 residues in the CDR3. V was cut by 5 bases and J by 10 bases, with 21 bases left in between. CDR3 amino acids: CASSTQGRDRREQFF. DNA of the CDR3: TGTGCCAGCAGCACACAGGGGCGGGATCGGAGAGAGCAGTTCTTC.

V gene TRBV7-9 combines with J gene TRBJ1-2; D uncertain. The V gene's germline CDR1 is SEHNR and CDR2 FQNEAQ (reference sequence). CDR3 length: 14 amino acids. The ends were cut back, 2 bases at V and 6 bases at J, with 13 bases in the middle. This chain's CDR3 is CASSLSNGQNGYTF. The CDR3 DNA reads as TGTGCCAGCAGCTTAAGCAATGGGCAGAATGGCTACACCTTC. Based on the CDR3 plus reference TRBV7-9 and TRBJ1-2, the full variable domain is DTGVSQNPRHKITKRGQNVTFRCDPISEHNRLYWYRQTLGQGPEFLTYFQNEAQLEKSRLLSDRFSAERPKGSFSTLEIQRTEQGDSAMYLCASSLSNGQNGYTFGSGTRLTVV.

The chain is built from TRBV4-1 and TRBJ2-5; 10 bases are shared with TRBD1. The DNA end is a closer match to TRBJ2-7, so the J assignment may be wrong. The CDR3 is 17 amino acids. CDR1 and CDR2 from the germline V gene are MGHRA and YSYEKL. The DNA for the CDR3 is TGCGCCAGCAGCCAAGCCGCCCCGGGACAGGGGACCTACGAGCAGTACTTC. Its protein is CASSQAAPGQGTYEQYF.

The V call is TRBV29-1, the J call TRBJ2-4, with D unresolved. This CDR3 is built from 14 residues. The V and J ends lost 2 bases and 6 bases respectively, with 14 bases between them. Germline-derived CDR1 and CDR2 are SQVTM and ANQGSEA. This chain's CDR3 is CSVEIFDVPNIQYF. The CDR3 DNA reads TGCAGCGTTGAAATCTTCGATGTGCCAAACATTCAGTACTTC.

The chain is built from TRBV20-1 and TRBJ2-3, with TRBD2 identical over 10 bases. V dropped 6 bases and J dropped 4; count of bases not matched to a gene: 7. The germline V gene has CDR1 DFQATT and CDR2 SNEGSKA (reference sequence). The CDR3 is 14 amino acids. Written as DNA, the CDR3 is TGCAGTGCGACTTTAGCGGGAGGTCCAGATACGCAGTATTTT. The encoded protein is CSATLAGGPDTQYF.

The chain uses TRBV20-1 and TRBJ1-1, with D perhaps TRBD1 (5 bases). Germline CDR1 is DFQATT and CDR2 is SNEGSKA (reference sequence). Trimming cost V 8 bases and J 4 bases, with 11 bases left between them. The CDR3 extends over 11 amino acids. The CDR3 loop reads CSLTVVTEAFF. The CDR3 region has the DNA TGCAGTCTGACAGTCGTCACTGAAGCTTTCTTT.

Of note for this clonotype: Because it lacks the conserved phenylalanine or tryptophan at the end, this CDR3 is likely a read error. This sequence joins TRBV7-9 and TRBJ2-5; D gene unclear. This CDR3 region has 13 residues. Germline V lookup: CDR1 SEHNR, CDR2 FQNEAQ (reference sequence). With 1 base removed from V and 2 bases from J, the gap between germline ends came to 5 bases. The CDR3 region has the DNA TGTGCCAGCAGCTTAGGGAGACAAGAGACCCAGTACTAC. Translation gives CASSLGRQETQYY.

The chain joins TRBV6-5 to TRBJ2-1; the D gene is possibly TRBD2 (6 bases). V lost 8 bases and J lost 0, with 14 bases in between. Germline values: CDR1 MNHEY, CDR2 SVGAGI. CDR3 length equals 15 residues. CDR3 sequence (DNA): TGTGCCAGCGGGGGACTCCCTAGCTCCTACAATGAGCAGTTCTTC. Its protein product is CASGGLPSSYNEQFF.

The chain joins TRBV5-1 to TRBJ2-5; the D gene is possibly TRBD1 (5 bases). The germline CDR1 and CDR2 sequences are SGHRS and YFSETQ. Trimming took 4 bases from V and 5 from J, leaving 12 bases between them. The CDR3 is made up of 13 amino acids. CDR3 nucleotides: TGCGCCAGCAGCAAGCAGGGTGTGGAGACCCAGTACTTC. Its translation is CASSKQGVETQYF.

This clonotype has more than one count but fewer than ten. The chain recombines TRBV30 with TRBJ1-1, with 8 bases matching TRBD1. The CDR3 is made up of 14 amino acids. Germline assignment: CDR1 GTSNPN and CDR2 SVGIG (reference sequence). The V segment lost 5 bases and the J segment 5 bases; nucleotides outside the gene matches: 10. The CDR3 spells CAWYDTGGETEAFF. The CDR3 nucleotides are TGTGCCTGGTACGATACAGGGGGGGAGACTGAAGCTTTCTTT.

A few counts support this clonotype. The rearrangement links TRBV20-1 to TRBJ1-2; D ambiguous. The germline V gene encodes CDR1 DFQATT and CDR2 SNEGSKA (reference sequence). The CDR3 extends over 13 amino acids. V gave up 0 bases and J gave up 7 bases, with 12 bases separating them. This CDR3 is CSARDQTPRGYTF. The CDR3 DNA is TGCAGTGCTAGAGACCAAACCCCTCGTGGCTACACCTTC.

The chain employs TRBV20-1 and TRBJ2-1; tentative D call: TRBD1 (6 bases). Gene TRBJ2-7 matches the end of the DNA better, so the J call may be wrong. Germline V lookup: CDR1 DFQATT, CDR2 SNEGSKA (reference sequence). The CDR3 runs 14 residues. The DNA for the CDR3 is TGCAGTGCTAGTAGGACAGTACTCCACAATGAGCAGTACTTC. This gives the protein CSASRTVLHNEQYF.

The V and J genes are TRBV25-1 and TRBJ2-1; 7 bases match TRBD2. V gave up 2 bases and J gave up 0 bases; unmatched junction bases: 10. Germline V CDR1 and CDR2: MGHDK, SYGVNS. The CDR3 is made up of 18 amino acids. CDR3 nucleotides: TGTGCCAGCAGTGAAACGGGAGGACGTGGGGGCTCCTACAATGAGCAGTTCTTC. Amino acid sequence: CASSETGGRGGSYNEQFF.

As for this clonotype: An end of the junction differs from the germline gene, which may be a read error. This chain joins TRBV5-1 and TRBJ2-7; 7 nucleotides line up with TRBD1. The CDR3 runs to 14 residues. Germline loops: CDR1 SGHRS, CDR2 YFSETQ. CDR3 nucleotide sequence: TGCGCCCGCAGCAGGAGACAGGGCTTCTACGAGCAGTACTTC. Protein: CARSRRQGFYEQYF. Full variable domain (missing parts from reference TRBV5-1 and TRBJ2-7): KAGVTQTPRYLIKTRGQQVTLSCSPISGHRSVSWYQQTPGQGLQFLFEYFSETQRNKGNFPGRFSGRQFSNSRSEMNVSTLELGDSALYLCARSRRQGFYEQYFGPGTRLTVT.

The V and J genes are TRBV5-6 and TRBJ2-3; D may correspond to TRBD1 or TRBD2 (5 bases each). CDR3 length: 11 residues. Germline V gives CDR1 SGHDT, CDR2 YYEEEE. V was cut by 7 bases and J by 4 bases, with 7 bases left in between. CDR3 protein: CASGTADTQYF. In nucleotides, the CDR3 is TGTGCCAGCGGGACGGCAGATACGCAGTATTTT.

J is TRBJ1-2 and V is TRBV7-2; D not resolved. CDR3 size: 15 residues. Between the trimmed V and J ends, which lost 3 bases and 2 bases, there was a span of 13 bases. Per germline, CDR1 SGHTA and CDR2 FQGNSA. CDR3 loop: CASSFLVAKNYGYTF. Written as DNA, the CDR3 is TGTGCCAGCAGCTTCTTGGTCGCCAAGAACTATGGCTACACCTTC.

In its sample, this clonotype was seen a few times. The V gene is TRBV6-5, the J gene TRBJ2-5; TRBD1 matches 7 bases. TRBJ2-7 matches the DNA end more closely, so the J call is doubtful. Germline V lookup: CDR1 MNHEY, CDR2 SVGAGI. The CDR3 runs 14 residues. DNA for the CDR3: TGTGCCAGCAGTCAACAGGGGAGTGGTGCCGAGCAGTACTTC. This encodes CASSQQGSGAEQYF.

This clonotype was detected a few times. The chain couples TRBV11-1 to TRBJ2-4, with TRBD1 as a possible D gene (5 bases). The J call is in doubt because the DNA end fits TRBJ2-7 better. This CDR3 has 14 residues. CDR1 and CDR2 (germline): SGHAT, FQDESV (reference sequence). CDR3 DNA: TGTGCCAGCAGCTCGATTGACAGTTCCTACGAGCAGTACTTC. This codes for CASSSIDSSYEQYF.

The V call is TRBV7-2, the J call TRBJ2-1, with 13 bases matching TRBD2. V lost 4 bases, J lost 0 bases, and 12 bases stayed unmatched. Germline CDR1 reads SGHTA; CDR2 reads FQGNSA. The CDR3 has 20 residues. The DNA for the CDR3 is TGTGCCAGCAGCTGGGGATCCGGACTAGCGGGAGAGAGCTCCTACAATGAGCAGTTCTTC. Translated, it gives CASSWGSGLAGESSYNEQFF.

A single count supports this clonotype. DNA for the CDR3: TGTGCCAGCAGCTTCAGGGGCGGAGGCCTCTGGCGGGGGGGCGAGTTCTTC. Its translation: CASSFRGGGLWRGGEFF. V usage is TRBV7-9 and J usage is TRBJ2-1, with 9 bases identical to TRBD2. The CDR3 is 17 amino acids. The V and J ends lost 3 bases and 14 bases, in that order; junction bases with no gene match: 20. CDR1 and CDR2 (germline): SEHNR, FQNEAQ (reference sequence).

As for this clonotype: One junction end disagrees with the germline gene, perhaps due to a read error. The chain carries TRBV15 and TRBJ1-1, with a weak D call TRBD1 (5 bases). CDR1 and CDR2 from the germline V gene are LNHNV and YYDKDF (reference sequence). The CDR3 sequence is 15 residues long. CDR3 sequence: CTTSRERGVYTEAFF. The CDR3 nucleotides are TGTACCACCAGCAGAGAGAGAGGGGTTTATACTGAAGCTTTCTTT.

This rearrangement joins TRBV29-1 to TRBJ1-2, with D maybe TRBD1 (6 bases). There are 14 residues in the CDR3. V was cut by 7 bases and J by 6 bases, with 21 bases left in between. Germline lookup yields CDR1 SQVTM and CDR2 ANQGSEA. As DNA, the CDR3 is TGCAGCGCCCGCTCGTCCAGGGGTTATGATGGCTACACCTTC. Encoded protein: CSARSSRGYDGYTF.

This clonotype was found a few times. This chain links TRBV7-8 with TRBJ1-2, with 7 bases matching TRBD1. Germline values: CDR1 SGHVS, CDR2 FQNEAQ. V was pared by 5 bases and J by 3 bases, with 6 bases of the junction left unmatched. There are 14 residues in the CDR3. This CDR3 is CASSGPGTDYGYTF. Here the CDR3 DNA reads TGTGCCAGCAGCGGCCCTGGGACAGACTATGGCTACACCTTC.

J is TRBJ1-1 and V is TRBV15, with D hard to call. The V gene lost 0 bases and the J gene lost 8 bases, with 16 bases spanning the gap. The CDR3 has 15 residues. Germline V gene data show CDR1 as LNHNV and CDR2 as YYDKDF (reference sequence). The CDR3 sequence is CATSREAGGGIEAFF. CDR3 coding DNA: TGTGCCACCAGCAGAGAGGCGGGAGGAGGCATAGAAGCTTTCTTT.

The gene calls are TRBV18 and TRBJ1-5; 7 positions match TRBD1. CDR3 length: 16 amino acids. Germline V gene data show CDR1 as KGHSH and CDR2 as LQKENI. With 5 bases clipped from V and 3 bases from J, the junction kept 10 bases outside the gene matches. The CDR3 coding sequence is TGTGCCAGCTCAACTACCGGGACAGCTAACAATCAGCCCCAGCATTTT. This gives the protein CASSTTGTANNQPQHF. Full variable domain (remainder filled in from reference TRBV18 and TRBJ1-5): NAGVMQNPRHLVRRRGQEARLRCSPMKGHSHVYWYRQLPEEGLKFMVYLQKENIIDESGMPKERFSAEFPKEGPSILRIQQVVRGDSAAYFCASSTTGTANNQPQHFGDGTRLSIL.